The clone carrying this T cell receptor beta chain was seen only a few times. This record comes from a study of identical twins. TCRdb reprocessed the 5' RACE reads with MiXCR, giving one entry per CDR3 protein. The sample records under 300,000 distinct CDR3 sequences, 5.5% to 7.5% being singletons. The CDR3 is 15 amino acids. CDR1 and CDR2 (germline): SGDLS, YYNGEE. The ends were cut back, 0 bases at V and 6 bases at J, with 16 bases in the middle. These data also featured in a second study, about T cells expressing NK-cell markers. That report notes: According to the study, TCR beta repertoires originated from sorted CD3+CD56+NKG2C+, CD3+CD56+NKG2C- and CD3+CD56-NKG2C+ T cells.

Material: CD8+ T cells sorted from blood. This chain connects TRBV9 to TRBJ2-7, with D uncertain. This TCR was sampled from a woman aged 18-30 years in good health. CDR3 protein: CASSVGIDLRAEQYF. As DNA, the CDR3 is TGTGCCAGCAGCGTAGGGATCGATCTCCGGGCCGAGCAGTACTTC.